The TCR beta chain described here comes from a study of T cell responses to AZD1222 COVID-19 vaccine. Here immunoSEQ multiplex PCR was the method, and the copy in TCRdb shows in-frame clones only, minus some. Of 150,000 or so clones in the sample, 93% are singletons; the top ten hold approximately 2.1%. Comment on this clone: Its antigen is unidentified.

Study-level results: Scientists sampled the repertoires only once the peak T cell response had passed. Donors in the cohort were predominantly white British and more often female, and clonal diversity was possibly underestimated. Seropositivity was recorded at baseline in only 6 or 7 AZD1222 recipients.

This TCR derives from an adult in good health. The source was peripheral blood, collected on day 0 of AZD1222 vaccination.

The chain's CDR3 is CASSSTTEGIGSPLHF. For the CDR3, the DNA is TGTGCCAGCAGCTCTACGACTGAGGGAATAGGTTCACCCCTCCACTTT. The chain couples TRBV5-4 to TRBJ1-6; D gene ambiguous. CDR1 is SGHNT and CDR2 is YYREEE in the germline V gene (reference sequence). The CDR3 has 16 residues. V was cut by 3 bases and J by 9 bases, with 19 bases left in between.